In this sample, the clone carrying this T cell receptor (beta chain) turned up many times. These data are taken from a study of T cells after yellow fever vaccination. TCRdb redid the calling of the 5' RACE reads with MiXCR, one entry per CDR3 protein. This table has about 320,000 distinct CDR3 sequences, 9.5% to 12% appearing once. Germline CDR1 MNHEY, CDR2 SVGAGI. The CDR3 runs 19 residues. The trim removed 0 bases at V and 4 bases at J, leaving 12 bases unmatched. The starting material was CD4+ T cells sorted from PBMCs, obtained 45 days after the yellow fever booster vaccination. V gene TRBV6-5 combines with J gene TRBJ2-2; 9 nucleotides line up with TRBD2. The sequence derives from a man aged 18 to 30 who received the YFV17D yellow fever vaccine. The CDR3 nucleotides are TGTGCCAGCAGTTACTCGCCTCTCGCGGGGGGGGGTGGCACCGGGGAGCTGTTTTTT. Encoded protein: CASSYSPLAGGGGTGELFF.